The 5 T cell receptor beta chains below were found in one sample sequenced in a study of shared clonotypes between healthy human individuals. The assay was immunoSEQ multiplex PCR, and TCRdb's table has in-frame clones only and misses some. The sample records millions of clones, around 96% being singletons. Terminally differentiated effector memory CD45RA+ cells were left out of the naive CD8 fraction, which was CD45RO-negative and positively selected for CCR7. Sequencing input: naive CD8+ T cells sorted from blood. The source is a man between 18 and 35 years old in good health.

The chain is built from TRBV9 and TRBJ1-3; TRBD1 is a possible D gene (5 bases). Germline V gene data show CDR1 as SGDLS and CDR2 as YYNGEE. The CDR3 is 15 amino acids. Trimming removed 4 bases from V and 0 bases from J, with 11 bases in between. The CDR3 region is CASSQGDSSGNTIYF. DNA of the CDR3: TGTGCCAGCAGCCAGGGCGACTCCTCTGGAAACACCATATATTTT.

The V gene is TRBV4-2, the J gene TRBJ2-7; D remains unclear. Trimming took off 1 base at V and 0 bases at J, with 13 bases between the two ends. Germline V lookup: CDR1 LGHNA, CDR2 YNFKEQ. CDR3 length: 16 residues. As DNA, the CDR3 is TGTGCCAGCAGCCAAGCCGGCGGAGAAGACTCCTACGAGCAGTACTTC. It translates to CASSQAGGEDSYEQYF.

The rearrangement links TRBV7-6 to TRBJ2-2; a weak D match, TRBD1 (6 bases). This CDR3 is built from 16 residues. Germline CDR1 SGHVS, CDR2 FNYEAQ. Trimming shortened V by 1 base and J by 0 bases, and 9 bases separated the two germline ends. The CDR3 sequence: CASSLGTAANTGELFF. Written as DNA, the CDR3 is TGTGCCAGCAGCTTAGGGACAGCTGCGAACACCGGGGAGCTGTTTTTT.

Turning to this clone: Different DNA sequences within this sample yield the same CDR3. The V call is TRBV5-5, the J call TRBJ1-2, with D maybe TRBD1 (6 bases). V was trimmed by 4 bases and J by 2 bases, leaving 9 bases between them. The CDR3 is 13 residues long. CDR1 SGHKS and CDR2 YYEKEE come from the germline V gene (reference sequence). The CDR3 region is CASSLGQNYGYTF. The CDR3 nucleotides are TGTGCCAGCAGCCTAGGACAGAACTATGGCTACACCTTC.

A few counts support this clone. The gene calls are TRBV5-4 and TRBJ1-6; D call uncertain. Germline V gene data show CDR1 as SGHNT and CDR2 as YYREEE (reference sequence). The CDR3 length is 12 residues. Trimming removed 0 bases from V and 11 bases from J, with 6 bases in between. Written as DNA, the CDR3 is TGTGCCAGCAGCTTGGGGAACCCACCCCTCCACTTT. Its protein product is CASSLGNPPLHF.